This TCR beta chain was identified during a study of blood T cell repertoires in COVID-19. As for the study in general: The origin of the acute and convalescent COVID-19 samples was the United States, Italy and Spain.

This CDR3 region has 13 residues. V lost 8 bases and J lost 7; bases outside the gene matches: 9. Germline V CDR1 and CDR2: MDHEN, SYDVKM. The table came from immunoSEQ multiplex PCR; TCRdb's copy has only in-frame clones and leaves some out. The profile covers some 320,000 clones, with roughly 89% appearing a single time and 4% to 6% taken by the ten largest. Participant-reported clinical history was the basis for cohort assignment. V usage is TRBV28 and J usage is TRBJ2-5, with TRBD2 identical over 8 bases. The sequencing sample was made of PBMCs or T cells enriched from blood (not recorded which). This receptor was taken from a man in his 60s who had recovered from COVID-19. The CDR3 DNA reads as TGTGCCAGCTCGGGGGGGTCTCGTAGGACCCAGTACTTC. The encoded protein is CASSGGSRRTQYF.